The clone carrying this T cell receptor (beta chain) was recorded at least ten times. Its specificity is unknown. These data are taken from a study of breast tumors, draining lymph nodes, adjacent tissues. The ends lost 0 bases at V and 5 bases at J; junction bases unmatched: 5. The germline CDR1 and CDR2 sequences are SEHNR and FQNEAQ (reference sequence). CDR3 length: 16 amino acids. TCRdb independently ran MiXCR on the multiplex PCR reads; one entry per CDR3 protein. Of 30,000 to 40,000 distinct CDR3 sequences listed, 35% to 40% were seen once; the top ten hold under 13%. Study-wide findings and caveats: Luminal-like breast cancer showed significantly higher tumor–nontumor repertoire similarity than basal-like. Data only fit, rather than demonstrated, lymph node origin of most tumor T cells. Tumors had less TCR diversity than lymph nodes, more than nontumor tissue.

The chain employs TRBV7-9 and TRBJ1-4; 8 bases align to TRBD1. The sequencing input was breast tumor tissue. The receptor's source is a female donor with breast cancer. Some clones in this sample may be carry-over from other donors' samples. The DNA for the CDR3 is TGTGCCAGCAGCTTAGCCGACAGGGGAGTAAATGAAAAACTGTTTTTT. It specifies CASSLADRGVNEKLFF.